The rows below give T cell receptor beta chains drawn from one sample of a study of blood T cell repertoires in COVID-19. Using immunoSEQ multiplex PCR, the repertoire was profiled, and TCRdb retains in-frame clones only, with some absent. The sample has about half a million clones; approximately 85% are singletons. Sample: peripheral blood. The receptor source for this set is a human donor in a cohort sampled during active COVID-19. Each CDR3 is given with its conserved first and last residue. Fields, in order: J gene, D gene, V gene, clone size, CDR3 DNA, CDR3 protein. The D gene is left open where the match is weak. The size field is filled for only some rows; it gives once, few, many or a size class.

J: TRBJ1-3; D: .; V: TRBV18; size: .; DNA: TGTGCCAGCTCGCGGAACATAGGGGATCTCTCTGGAAACACCATATATTTT; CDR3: CASSRNIGDLSGNTIYF
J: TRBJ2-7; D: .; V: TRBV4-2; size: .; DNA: TGTGCCAGCAGCCAAGTCAGGAACCACGAGCAGTACTTC; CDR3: CASSQVRNHEQYF
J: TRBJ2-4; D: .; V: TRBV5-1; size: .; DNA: TGCGCCAGCAGCCCCCCGTCGGAGGGGAAAAACATTCAGTACTTC; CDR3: CASSPPSEGKNIQYF
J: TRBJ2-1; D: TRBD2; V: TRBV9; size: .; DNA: TGTGCCAGCAGCCCGTGGGGGGAGGGCGGTGAGCAGTTCTTC; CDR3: CASSPWGEGGEQFF
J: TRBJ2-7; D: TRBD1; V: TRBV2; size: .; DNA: TGTGCCAGTTACCTGATAGGGGGCGGTAAGCAGTACTTC; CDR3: CASYLIGGGKQYF
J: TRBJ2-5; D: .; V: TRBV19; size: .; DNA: TGTGCCAGTAGTAGTCGCGCGGCGGCTCAAGAGACCCAGTACTTC; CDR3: CASSSRAAAQETQYF
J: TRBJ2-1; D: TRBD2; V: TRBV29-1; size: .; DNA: TGCAGCTTAATTGGGACTAGCGGTACCTACAATGAGCAGTTCTTC; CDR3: CSLIGTSGTYNEQFF
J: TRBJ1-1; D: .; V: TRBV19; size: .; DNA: TGTGCCAGTAGTATGGGAGAGGTAGGCACTGAAGCTTTCTTT; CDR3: CASSMGEVGTEAFF
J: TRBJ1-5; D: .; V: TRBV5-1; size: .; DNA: TGCGCCAGCAGCTTGGCCCCCGCGGGTTATAGCAATCAGCCCCAGCATTTT; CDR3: CASSLAPAGYSNQPQHF
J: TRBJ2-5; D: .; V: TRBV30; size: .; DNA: TGTGCCTGGAGTGCCCACAGGGAGACCCAGTACTTC; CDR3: CAWSAHRETQYF
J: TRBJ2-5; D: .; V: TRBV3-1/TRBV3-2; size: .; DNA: TGTGCCAGCAGTTATAGGACTATGCAAGAGACCCAGTACTTC; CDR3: CASSYRTMQETQYF
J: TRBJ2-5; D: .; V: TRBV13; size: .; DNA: TGTGCCAGCAGCCCCCGGACGGAGGTTGATGAGACCCAGTACTTC; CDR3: CASSPRTEVDETQYF
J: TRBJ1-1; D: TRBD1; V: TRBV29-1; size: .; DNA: TGCAGCTTTAGACAGGGTATGAACACTGAAGCTTTCTTT; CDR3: CSFRQGMNTEAFF
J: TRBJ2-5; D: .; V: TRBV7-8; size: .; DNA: TGTGCCAGCAGCCCCCGACAGGATGGGATGGAGACCCAGTACTTC; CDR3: CASSPRQDGMETQYF
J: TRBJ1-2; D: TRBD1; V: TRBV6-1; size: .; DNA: TGTGCCAGCAGTGAAGCCCTGGCGACAGGGACGGGGAGTAACTATGGCTACACCTTC; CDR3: CASSEALATGTGSNYGYTF
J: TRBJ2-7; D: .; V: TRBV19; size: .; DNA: TGTGCCAGTAGTATGGGGGCAGATTCCTACGAGCAGTACTTC; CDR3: CASSMGADSYEQYF
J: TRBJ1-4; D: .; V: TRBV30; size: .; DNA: TGTGCCTGGAGAACGGGACTCCCAGCGGGAAAACTGTTTTTT; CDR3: CAWRTGLPAGKLFF
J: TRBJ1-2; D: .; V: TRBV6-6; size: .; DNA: TGTGCCAGCAGTTCCCACTCCTATGGCTACACCTTC; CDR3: CASSSHSYGYTF
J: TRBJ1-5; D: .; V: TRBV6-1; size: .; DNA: TGTGCCAGCAGTGAAGTACAGTGGAACGGTCAGCCCCAGCATTTT; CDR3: CASSEVQWNGQPQHF
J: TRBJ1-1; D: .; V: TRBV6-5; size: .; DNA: TGTGCCAGCAGTTCCAGGGGCTTGGTAGGAAGGGAAGCTTTCTTT; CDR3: CASSSRGLVGREAFF
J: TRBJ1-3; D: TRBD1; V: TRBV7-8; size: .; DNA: TGTGCCAGCAGCTTAGATGGCAGGGGGTTAAGATCTGGAAACACCATATATTTT; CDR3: CASSLDGRGLRSGNTIYF
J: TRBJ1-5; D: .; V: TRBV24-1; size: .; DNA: TGTGCCACCAGTGACAGGCGCAATCAGCCCCAGCATTTT; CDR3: CATSDRRNQPQHF
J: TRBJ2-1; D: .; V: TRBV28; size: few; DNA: TGTGCCAGCAGTTTGTGGGCCGACCCTGGGAATGAGCAGTTCTTC; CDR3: CASSLWADPGNEQFF
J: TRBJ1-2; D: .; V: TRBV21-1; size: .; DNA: TGTGCCAGCAGCAAACCCTCCGACAGGCTTATTTATGGCTACACCTTC; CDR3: CASSKPSDRLIYGYTF
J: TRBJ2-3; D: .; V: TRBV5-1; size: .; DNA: TGCGCCAGCAGCCCGGCGAAGGGAGAAGCAGATACGCAGTATTTT; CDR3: CASSPAKGEADTQYF
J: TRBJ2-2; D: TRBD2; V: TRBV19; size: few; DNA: TGTGCCAGTAGTATTAGCGGGAGGGGCACCGGGGAGCTGTTTTTT; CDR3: CASSISGRGTGELFF
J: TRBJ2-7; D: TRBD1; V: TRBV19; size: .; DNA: TGTGCCAGTAGTGTGACCGGGACAGCCTGGCATGAGCAGTACTTC; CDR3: CASSVTGTAWHEQYF
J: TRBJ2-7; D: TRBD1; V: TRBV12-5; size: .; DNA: TGTGCTAGTGGTCCGACAGGGGGGAGCGAGCAGTACTTC; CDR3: CASGPTGGSEQYF
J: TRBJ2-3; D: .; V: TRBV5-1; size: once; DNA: TGCGCCAGTGGCCGGCGGGGTGACACAGATACGCAGTATTTT; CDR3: CASGRRGDTDTQYF
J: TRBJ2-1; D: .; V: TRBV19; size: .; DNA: TGTGCCAGTAGTATCAGTTCGAACAATGAGCAGTTCTTC; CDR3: CASSISSNNEQFF
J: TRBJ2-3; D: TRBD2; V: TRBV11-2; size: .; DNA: TGTGCCAGCAGCTCCTGGGGGGAGGGAACAGATACGCAGTATTTT; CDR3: CASSSWGEGTDTQYF
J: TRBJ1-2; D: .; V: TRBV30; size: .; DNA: TGTGCCTGGAGCGGGGACAAGAACTATGGCTACACCTTC; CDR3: CAWSGDKNYGYTF
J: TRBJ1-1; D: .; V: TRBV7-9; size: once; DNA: TGTGCCAGCAGCTTACCGGGAGAGAACACTGAAGCTTTCTTT; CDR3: CASSLPGENTEAFF
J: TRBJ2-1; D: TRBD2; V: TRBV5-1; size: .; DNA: TGCGCCAGCAGCTTGGGCGGGAGTAGAGGAAATGAGCAGTTCTTC; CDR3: CASSLGGSRGNEQFF
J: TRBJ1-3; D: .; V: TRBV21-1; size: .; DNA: TGTGCCAGGTCGTACGGTGTAAGCTCTGGAAACACCATATATTTT; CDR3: CARSYGVSSGNTIYF
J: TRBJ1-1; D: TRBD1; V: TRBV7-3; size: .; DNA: TGTGCCAGCAGCTTAAATGGGCAGGGGGCAACTGAAGCTTTCTTT; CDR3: CASSLNGQGATEAFF
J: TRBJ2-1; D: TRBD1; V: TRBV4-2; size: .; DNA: TGTGCCAGCAGCCAAGAAAGGGACAGTCTCGGGTTCTTC; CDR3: CASSQERDSLGFF
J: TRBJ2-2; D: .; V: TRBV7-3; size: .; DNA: TGTGCCAGCAGCTTATACGCAGGGGCGGGCGGGGAGCTGTTTTTT; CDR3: CASSLYAGAGGELFF
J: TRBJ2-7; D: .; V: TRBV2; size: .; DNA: TGTGCCAGCAGTGATCGGACAACGTCCTCCTACGAGCAGTACTTC; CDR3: CASSDRTTSSYEQYF
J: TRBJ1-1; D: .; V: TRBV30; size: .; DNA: TGTGCCTGGGCCGGGGGGGTCCCCACTGAAGCTTTCTTT; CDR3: CAWAGGVPTEAFF
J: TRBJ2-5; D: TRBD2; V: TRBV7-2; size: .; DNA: TGTGCCAGCAGCTCCGGACTAGCGGGAGGGACCCAGTACTTC; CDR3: CASSSGLAGGTQYF
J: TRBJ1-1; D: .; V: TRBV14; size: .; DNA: TGTGCCAGCAGCTATACACTGAACACTGAAGCTTTCTTT; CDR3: CASSYTLNTEAFF
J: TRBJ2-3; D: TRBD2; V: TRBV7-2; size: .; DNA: TGTGCCAGCAGCTTAGCCCCAAGACTAGCGGGAGCAGATACGCAGTATTTT; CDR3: CASSLAPRLAGADTQYF